This TCR beta chain appears in the sequencing data of a study of blood T cells in healthy people across ages. There are many counts of this clonotype. A J-beta primer mix and a sample-barcoded 5' primer were used in a second PCR of about 7 to 12 cycles. Via MiXCR, TCRdb re-called the 5' RACE reads, giving one row per CDR3 protein. This table has 1.5 million to 2 million distinct CDR3 sequences, under 30% appearing once. V lost 2 bases, J lost 2 bases, and 7 bases lay in between. CDR1 is MNHEY, CDR2 SMNVEV, per germline (reference sequence). CDR3 length: 13 amino acids. This sequence was found in a woman younger than 45 in good health. The V gene is TRBV27, the J gene TRBJ2-7; no clear D gene. Sequencing was done on a sample of blood. The CDR3 coding sequence is TGTGCCAGCAGTTTAAACCTAGCCTACGAGCAGTACTTC. Encoded protein: CASSLNLAYEQYF.